This T cell receptor beta chain was recorded in a study of beta chain features in type 1 diabetes. Overall study findings and caveats: Amplification by PCR could prefer shorter templates, with the same effect in patients and controls. Significant though moderate, a shortening of TCRB CDR3s appeared in all four CD4+ subsets of Type 1 diabetes patients.

The isolated RNA, all of it, was reverse transcribed, so expressed TCRB transcripts were what got sequenced. Libraries were prepared by immunoSEQ multiplex PCR; TCRdb keeps only in-frame clonotypes and omits some of them. The sample holds nearly 700,000 clones; about an eighth are singletons and the top ten take 0.022%. This clone was seen a few times. The antigen is undetermined. This TCR came from a man aged 18 to 30 with type 1 diabetes. Sequencing input: naive CD4+ T cells from blood.

This CDR3 reads CASSPLKQGVRSPLHF. The DNA for the CDR3 is TGTGCCAGCAGCCCCCTCAAACAGGGGGTACGGTCACCCCTCCACTTT. J is TRBJ1-6 and V is TRBV14; TRBD1 matches at 8 bases. The V gene's germline CDR1 is SGHDN and CDR2 FVKESK. The CDR3 has 16 amino acids. J gave up 10 bases and V 4 bases, and 12 bases lay outside the gene matches.